This TCR beta chain originates from a study of Ad26.COV2.S vaccination and SARS-CoV-2 variants. Broader study findings: Spike-specific CD8+ and CD4+ T cell responses reportedly showed substantial breadth after vaccination.

This table comes from immunoSEQ multiplex PCR, and its TCRdb copy is limited to in-frame clones, with some not included. The sample comprises about 480,000 clones, about 83% of which are singletons, and around 13% rests with the top ten. Treatment defined: about 20 received Ad26.COV2.S at low or high dose, single or two shots; five or six received placebo; per-sample allocation not given. Material that was analyzed had been drawn on day 63 after the first vaccine or placebo injection. In Boston, the donor was an adult between 18-55 years of age. On this clone itself: Its target is not known.

The CDR3 is made up of 17 amino acids. The chain links TRBV21-1 to TRBJ2-1; the table names TRBD1, a call not compared with the DNA. TRBV21-1 corresponds to a pseudogene. This clonotype was obtained from a person aged 18-60 years who received the Ad26.COV2.S COVID-19 vaccine or a placebo. The sample here was peripheral blood, taken in a trial of Ad26.COV2.S vaccine versus placebo. The CDR3 loop is CASSAPEWRQGDHEQFF. In DNA form, the CDR3 reads TGTGCCAGCAGCGCCCCGGAATGGAGACAGGGGGACCATGAGCAGTTCTTC.